The 25 T cell receptor beta chains below all came from one sample that was sequenced in a study of graft-versus-host responses after intestinal transplantation. Profiling relied on immunoSEQ multiplex PCR, and the TCRdb table lists in-frame clones only, not all of them. This sample has 35,000 to 45,000 clones, with around 94% found just once. Their cognate antigens are unknown. The source was unstimulated CD4+ T cells sorted from spleen or lymph node cells, collected before transplant. Source of these receptors: a human donor who was the organ donor for an intestinal transplant.

The rearrangement joins TRBV30 to TRBJ1-5, with D perhaps TRBD1 (5 bases). The CDR3 runs 15 residues. The ends were cut back, 0 bases at V and 0 bases at J, with 9 bases in the middle. The germline CDR1 and CDR2 sequences are GTSNPN and SVGIG (reference sequence). CDR3 bases: TGTGCCTGGAGTGTGTCAGGGAATAGCAATCAGCCCCAGCATTTT. It specifies CAWSVSGNSNQPQHF.

The chain joins TRBV23-1 to TRBJ2-7, with TRBD1 identical over 7 bases. TRBV23-1 is an ORF, and what it does is uncertain. The CDR3 spans 12 residues. V shed 11 bases, J shed 2 bases, and the junction held 6 bases outside the gene matches. The CDR3 coding sequence is TGCGCCCGAGACAGGGCAACCTACGAGCAGTACTTC. This sequence encodes CARDRATYEQYF.

The V gene is TRBV19, the J gene TRBJ2-5; 8 bases match TRBD2. CDR3 length: 13 amino acids. V was clipped by 1 base and J by 5 bases; unmatched bases: 0. Germline V lookup: CDR1 LNHDA, CDR2 SQIVND (reference sequence). CDR3 sequence: CASSIGTSETQYF. The DNA of the CDR3 is TGTGCCAGTAGTATAGGGACTAGCGAGACCCAGTACTTC.

The V call is TRBV6-1, the J call TRBJ2-1, with 9 bases that match TRBD2. Germline V gene sequence: CDR1 MNHNS, CDR2 SASEGT. J gave up 9 bases and V 11 bases, and 14 bases lay outside the gene matches. This CDR3 is built from 14 residues. CDR3 in DNA: TGTGCCTCCCGGCGGCGGGGGGGCCAATTTGAGCAGTTCTTC. Its translation is CASRRRGGQFEQFF.

The chain recombines TRBV9 with TRBJ2-5; no definite D call. The CDR3 runs 13 residues. V lost 0 bases and J lost 4, with 7 bases in between. Germline-derived CDR1 and CDR2 are SGDLS and YYNGEE. The CDR3 sequence: CASSVDQRETQYF. The CDR3 nucleotides are TGTGCCAGCAGCGTAGATCAGAGAGAGACCCAGTACTTC.

The V call is TRBV6-1, the J call TRBJ1-3, with no clear D. CDR3 length: 15 residues. The V gene's germline CDR1 is MNHNS and CDR2 SASEGT. V dropped 5 bases and J dropped 2 bases, with 13 bases sitting between them. CDR3 sequence: CASSPRAQTGNTIYF. The CDR3 coding sequence is TGTGCCAGCAGTCCCCGAGCCCAAACTGGAAACACCATATATTTT.

This rearrangement joins TRBV28 to TRBJ1-5; 10 bases map to TRBD1. Germline V CDR1 and CDR2: MDHEN, SYDVKM. With 5 bases clipped from V and 3 bases from J, the junction kept 7 bases outside the gene matches. This CDR3 is built from 16 residues. CDR3: CASSVKTGGVNQPQHF. The CDR3, as DNA: TGTGCCAGCAGTGTAAAGACAGGGGGCGTCAATCAGCCCCAGCATTTT.

As concerns this clone: The germline gene is not matched at one end of the junction; a read error may be the cause. The chain has TRBV7-2 and TRBJ2-7, with 7 bases that match TRBD2. The CDR3 contains 12 residues. Germline CDR1 SGHTA, CDR2 FQGNSA. In DNA form, the CDR3 reads TGTGCCAGCAGCTCGGTGATGAGCGGGGCAAACTTC. It is translated as CASSSVMSGANF.

The rearrangement links TRBV15 to TRBJ2-1, with 9 bases lining up with TRBD2. This CDR3 region has 15 residues. Germline CDR1 LNHNV, CDR2 YYDKDF (reference sequence). V was pared by 3 bases and J by 4 bases, with 4 bases of the junction left unmatched. The CDR3 DNA reads TGTGCCACCAGCAGGGGCGGGGGGGGTTACAATGAGCAGTTCTTC. Its translation is CATSRGGGGYNEQFF.

The chain is built from TRBV7-2 and TRBJ2-7; TRBD2 agrees at 12 bases. Germline trimming cut 3 bases from V and 4 bases from J; bases unmatched to any gene: 4. This CDR3 region has 15 residues. Germline CDR1 SGHTA, CDR2 FQGNSA. This CDR3 reads CASSFPGLAGYEQYF. Written as DNA, the CDR3 is TGTGCCAGCAGCTTCCCGGGACTAGCGGGTTACGAGCAGTACTTC.

The chain combines TRBV5-4 with TRBJ1-1, with D perhaps TRBD1 (6 bases). This CDR3 is 13 amino acids long. The germline V gene encodes CDR1 SGHNT and CDR2 YYREEE (reference sequence). Deletions cut 5 bases from V and 1 base from J, with 9 bases between. The CDR3: CASRATGNTEAFF. In nucleotides, the CDR3 is TGTGCCAGCAGGGCGACAGGGAACACTGAAGCTTTCTTT.

The rearrangement joins TRBV5-6 to TRBJ1-5, with 7 positions matching TRBD1. This CDR3 comprises 16 residues. Per germline, CDR1 SGHDT and CDR2 YYEEEE. After removal of 4 bases from V and 4 bases from J, the junction contained 11 bases not matched to a gene. Here the CDR3 DNA reads TGTGCCAGCAGCCCCCGGTTAGGGGGCAATAATCAGCCCCAGCATTTT. This sequence encodes CASSPRLGGNNQPQHF.

The chain couples TRBV27 to TRBJ2-7; TRBD1 aligns across 9 bases. CDR1 is MNHEY and CDR2 is SMNVEV in the germline V gene (reference sequence). The CDR3 is 15 residues long. The V and J ends lost 3 bases and 2 bases, in that order; junction bases with no gene match: 5. As DNA, the CDR3 is TGTGCCAGCAGTTTGACGGGACAGGGAGCCTACGAGCAGTACTTC. This codes for CASSLTGQGAYEQYF.

CDR3: CASSESGGGRTDTQYF. In nucleotides, the CDR3 is TGCGCCAGCAGTGAGTCGGGCGGGGGGCGGACAGATACGCAGTATTTT. The V call is TRBV10-1, the J call TRBJ2-3; 8 bases match TRBD2. The CDR3 consists of 16 residues. The ends lost 0 bases at V and 3 bases at J; junction bases unmatched: 5. Germline CDR1 WNHNN, CDR2 SYGVQD (reference sequence).

This clone was seen once. The V and J genes are TRBV5-4 and TRBJ1-2; 8 bases fit TRBD1. Germline CDR1 is SGHNT and CDR2 is YYREEE (reference sequence). With 0 bases clipped from V and 4 bases from J, the junction kept 2 bases outside the gene matches. The CDR3 has 14 amino acids. CDR3 DNA sequence: TGTGCCAGCAGCTTGGCGGACAGGGTCTATGGCTACACCTTC. This sequence encodes CASSLADRVYGYTF.

CDR3 residues: CASSGRIYGYTF. Here the CDR3 DNA reads TGTGCCAGCAGCGGACGCATCTATGGCTACACCTTC. J is TRBJ1-2 and V is TRBV6-1; D is uncertain. Deletions cut 6 bases from V and 4 bases from J, with 9 bases between. Germline V lookup: CDR1 MNHNS, CDR2 SASEGT. The CDR3 is 12 residues long.

This chain connects TRBV27 to TRBJ2-2; TRBD2 agrees at 7 bases. Germline V gene lookup returns CDR1 MNHEY and CDR2 SMNVEV (reference sequence). Trimming at V came to 4 bases and at J to 1 base, leaving 12 bases not matched to a gene. This CDR3 comprises 18 residues. The CDR3 here is CASSSYTGTTGNTGELFF. In DNA, the CDR3 is TGTGCCAGCAGTTCATATACCGGGACTACAGGGAACACCGGGGAGCTGTTTTTT.

The V and J genes are TRBV30 and TRBJ2-7; 9 positions match TRBD2. This CDR3 comprises 15 residues. The ends lost 4 bases at V and 3 bases at J; junction bases unmatched: 10. Germline V gene sequence: CDR1 GTSNPN, CDR2 SVGIG (reference sequence). In DNA form, the CDR3 reads TGTGCCTGGAAAGGTCGTGGTAGCGGGGGCTACGAGCAGTACTTC. As protein: CAWKGRGSGGYEQYF.

The chain uses TRBV11-3 and TRBJ2-1; 13 bases are shared with TRBD2. With 0 bases clipped from V and 0 bases from J, the junction kept 5 bases outside the gene matches. The germline V gene encodes CDR1 SGHNT and CDR2 YENEEA. The CDR3 consists of 19 residues. DNA for the CDR3: TGTGCCAGCAGCTTAGAGGGGACTAGCGGGGCAAGCTCCTACAATGAGCAGTTCTTC. Translating gives CASSLEGTSGASSYNEQFF.

V is TRBV19 and J is TRBJ2-5, with a tentative D call TRBD2 (5 bases). CDR1 is LNHDA and CDR2 is SQIVND in the germline V gene (reference sequence). This CDR3 has 14 residues. The germline V and J ends were trimmed by 5 bases and 4 bases, with 14 bases remaining between them. CDR3 DNA: TGTGCCAGTAGTTCCCGGGGAGCTCGAGAGACCCAGTACTTC. It is translated as CASSSRGARETQYF.

This clone was picked up one time. The rearrangement joins TRBV7-9 to TRBJ1-1; 8 bases match TRBD1. This CDR3 has 13 amino acids. Per the germline V gene, CDR1 is SEHNR and CDR2 is FQNEAQ (reference sequence). The ends lost 5 bases at V and 3 bases at J; junction bases unmatched: 2. The CDR3 sequence: CASSVQGDTEAFF. DNA for the CDR3: TGTGCCAGCAGCGTACAGGGGGACACTGAAGCTTTCTTT. The full variable domain, completed using reference TRBV7-9 and TRBJ1-1, is DTGVSQNPRHKITKRGQNVTFRCDPISEHNRLYWYRQTLGQGPEFLTYFQNEAQLEKSRLLSDRFSAERPKGSFSTLEIQRTEQGDSAMYLCASSVQGDTEAFFGQGTRLTVV.

The CDR3 region is CASSFGIVEFF. The DNA of the CDR3 is TGTGCCAGCAGCTTCGGGATCGTGGAGTTCTTC. The rearrangement links TRBV7-2 to TRBJ2-1; weak D call: TRBD2 (5 bases). V dropped 3 bases and J dropped 14 bases, with 11 bases sitting between them. This CDR3 is 11 amino acids long. The germline gives CDR1 SGHTA, CDR2 FQGNSA.

The chain carries TRBV7-3 and TRBJ2-5, with D maybe TRBD1 (6 bases). The CDR3 runs 15 residues. Trimming removed 5 bases from V and 1 base from J, with 14 bases in between. Germline loops: CDR1 SGHTA, CDR2 FQGTGA. The CDR3 nucleotides read TGTGCCAGCAGCCAGCAGGGGATCGCCCAAGAGACCCAGTACTTC. This sequence encodes CASSQQGIAQETQYF.

Note on this clone: The sample contains more than one DNA sequence encoding this CDR3. The genes are TRBV7-8 and TRBJ1-2; no definite D call. V was cut by 1 base and J by 2 bases, with 5 bases left in between. CDR3 size: 13 residues. The germline gives CDR1 SGHVS, CDR2 FQNEAQ. CDR3 bases: TGTGCCAGCAGCTTAGGGGCCAACTATGGCTACACCTTC. The encoded protein is CASSLGANYGYTF. The full variable domain, in which reference TRBV7-8 and TRBJ1-2 provide the parts outside the CDR3, is GAGVSQSPRYKVAKRGQDVALRCDPISGHVSLFWYQQALGQGPEFLTYFQNEAQLDKSGLPSDRFFAERPEGSVSTLKIQRTQQEDSAVYLCASSLGANYGYTFGSGTRLTVV.

This chain connects TRBV6-1 to TRBJ2-3, with D maybe TRBD2 (5 bases). Trimming removed 3 bases from V and 5 bases from J, with 12 bases in between. The CDR3 contains 14 residues. Germline CDR1 is MNHNS and CDR2 is SASEGT. The CDR3 loop reads CASSEVGGRDTQYF. The CDR3 DNA reads TGTGCCAGCAGTGAGGTTGGAGGCAGAGATACGCAGTATTTT.